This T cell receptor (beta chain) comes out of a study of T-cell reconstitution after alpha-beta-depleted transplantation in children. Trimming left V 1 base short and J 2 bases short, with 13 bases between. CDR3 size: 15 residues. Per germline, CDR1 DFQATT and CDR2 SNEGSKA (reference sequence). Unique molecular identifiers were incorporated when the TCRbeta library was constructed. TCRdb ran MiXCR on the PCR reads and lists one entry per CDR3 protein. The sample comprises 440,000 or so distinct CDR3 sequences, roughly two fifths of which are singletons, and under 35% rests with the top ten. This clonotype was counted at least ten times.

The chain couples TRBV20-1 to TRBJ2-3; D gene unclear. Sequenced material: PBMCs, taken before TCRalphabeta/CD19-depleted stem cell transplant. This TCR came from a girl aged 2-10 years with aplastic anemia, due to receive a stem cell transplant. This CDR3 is CSARASFAITDTQYF. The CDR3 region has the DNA TGCAGTGCTAGAGCCTCGTTTGCCATCACAGATACGCAGTATTTT.